This paragraph reports one TCR beta chain. All patients were untreated before thyroid surgery. The CDR3 has 15 amino acids. V shed 6 bases and J shed 4 bases, with 19 bases lying between them. The germline V gene has CDR1 SGHRS and CDR2 YFSETQ. These data are taken from a study of metastatic and nonmetastatic thyroid tumors. Study-wide context: The study looked at repertoires side by side in blood and in tumor or nodule tissue from malignant and benign thyroid patients.

TCRdb reanalyzed the PCR reads with MiXCR. The sample records 20,000 to 30,000 clones, 10% to 15% being singletons. The source material was blood. The clonotype originates from a female donor with papillary thyroid cancer or a benign thyroid nodule (not recorded which). Some clones in this sample may be carry-over from other donors' samples. The chain recombines TRBV5-1 with TRBJ1-1; perhaps TRBD1 as D (5 bases). The CDR3 nucleotides read TGCGCCAGCACCCAACAGGCAGGGTATCTCACTGAAGCTTTCTTT. Protein: CASTQQAGYLTEAFF.